A single sample is the source of the 5 T cell receptor beta chains below, sequenced in a study of blood T cells in healthy people across ages. Through a sample-barcoded 5' primer and a J-beta primer mix, a second PCR was run for roughly 6 to 11 cycles. TCRdb fed the 5' RACE reads into MiXCR, producing one record per CDR3 protein. The sample holds hundreds of thousands of distinct CDR3 sequences, approximately 29% seen once. Sequenced material: blood. The receptors were sampled from a woman aged 80 or older in good health.

DNA for the CDR3: TGCAGTGGACAGTCTACAGATACGCAGTATTTT. Translation: CSGQSTDTQYF. The chain links TRBV20-1 to TRBJ2-3; D perhaps matches TRBD1 (5 bases). The CDR3 has 11 amino acids. The V gene's germline CDR1 is DFQATT and CDR2 SNEGSKA (reference sequence). Trimming shortened V by 7 bases and J by 3 bases, and 8 bases separated the two germline ends.

This clonotype was recorded at least ten times. V gene TRBV20-1 combines with J gene TRBJ2-6, with 10 bases lining up with TRBD2. The J segment lost 0 bases and the V segment lost 1 base, leaving 6 bases of the junction unmatched. Germline CDR1 is DFQATT and CDR2 is SNEGSKA (reference sequence). The CDR3 runs 18 residues. CDR3 loop: CSARAAGGILSGANVLTF. CDR3 DNA: TGCAGTGCTAGAGCAGCGGGGGGGATCCTCTCTGGGGCCAACGTCCTGACTTTC.

This clonotype was observed at least ten times. The gene calls are TRBV5-1 and TRBJ2-3; 7 positions agree with TRBD1. J was trimmed by 4 bases and V by 0 bases; bases with no gene match: 8. The length of the CDR3 is 16 residues. Germline CDR1 and CDR2: SGHRS and YFSETQ. The CDR3 loop reads CASSLARSGGADTQYF. The CDR3 coding sequence is TGCGCCAGCAGCTTGGCCAGATCAGGGGGTGCAGATACGCAGTATTTT.

The table lists this clonotype with a few counts. The chain recombines TRBV6-6 with TRBJ1-4; no clear D gene. V lost 0 bases and J lost 8, with 19 bases in between. This CDR3 region has 17 residues. Germline assignment: CDR1 MNHNY and CDR2 SVGAGI (reference sequence). The CDR3 spells CASSYSSGRPFKEKLFF. In DNA, the CDR3 is TGTGCCAGCAGTTACTCCTCCGGACGGCCCTTTAAAGAAAAACTGTTTTTT.

The V and J genes are TRBV20-1 and TRBJ2-1; 11 bases are a match to TRBD1. The CDR3 runs to 14 residues. The germline gives CDR1 DFQATT, CDR2 SNEGSKA (reference sequence). Trimming removed 3 bases from V and 7 bases from J; junction bases left unmatched: 5. The CDR3 region has the DNA TGCAGTGCTAGGCCGGGACAGGGGGTAAATGAGCAGTTCTTC. Its protein product is CSARPGQGVNEQFF.